This T cell receptor beta chain came from a study of T cell responses to AZD1222 COVID-19 vaccine. TCRdb's table, derived via immunoSEQ multiplex PCR, lists solely in-frame clones and lacks some. The sample lists about 94,000 clones, nearly 90% occurring once. The sequence derives from an adult in good health. The sequencing used peripheral blood, collected on day 0 of AZD1222 vaccination.

The CDR3 spells CASSLEGTSTGELFF. CDR3 in DNA: TGTGCCAGCAGCTTAGAAGGGACGTCGACCGGGGAGCTGTTTTTT. The rearrangement joins TRBV7-6 to TRBJ2-2; the D call may be TRBD1 or TRBD2 (5 bases each). Per the germline V gene, CDR1 is SGHVS and CDR2 is FNYEAQ. This CDR3 contains 15 residues. The germline V and J ends were trimmed by 1 base and 5 bases, with 11 bases remaining between them.